What follows are 32 T cell receptor beta chains derived from one specimen sequenced in a study of shared clonotypes between healthy human individuals. Repertoires were generated with immunoSEQ multiplex PCR, while TCRdb's copy carries only in-frame clones and drops some. The table has approximately 2.5 million clones, approximately 94% seen once; the top ten hold roughly 0.36%. Sequenced: naive CD4+ T cells from PBMCs. The subset here: CD45RA+ positively selected. These receptors all come from a man between 18 and 35 years old in good health. Some clones in this sample may be carry-over from other donors' samples.

Note on this clone: The same CDR3 arises from other DNA sequences in this sample as well. The chain links TRBV7-9 to TRBJ1-2; TRBD1 aligns across 9 bases. Germline V gene sequence: CDR1 SEHNR, CDR2 FQNEAQ (reference sequence). Germline trimming cut 4 bases from V and 4 bases from J; bases unmatched to any gene: 7. The CDR3 consists of 15 residues. The chain's CDR3 is CASSSWDRAGYGYTF. The CDR3 coding sequence is TGTGCCAGCAGCTCCTGGGACAGGGCTGGCTATGGCTACACCTTC.

V usage is TRBV7-3 and J usage is TRBJ2-3; D not resolved. Germline V lookup: CDR1 SGHTA, CDR2 FQGTGA. CDR3 size: 15 residues. Trimming cost V 2 bases and J 0 bases, with 9 bases left between them. The CDR3 coding sequence is TGTGCCAGCAGCTTAGCGGTAACAAGCACAGATACGCAGTATTTT. It yields the protein CASSLAVTSTDTQYF.

The chain combines TRBV6-6 with TRBJ1-5; TRBD1 is a possible D gene (6 bases). The V and J ends lost 5 bases and 2 bases respectively, with 10 bases between them. The germline gives CDR1 MNHNY, CDR2 SVGAGI (reference sequence). The CDR3 loop spans 14 amino acids. For the CDR3, the DNA is TGTGCCAGCAGTCACGGACAGCGCAATCAGCCCCAGCATTTT. Residues: CASSHGQRNQPQHF.

The V and J genes are TRBV6-1 and TRBJ2-3, with 7 bases aligning to TRBD1. V gave up 4 bases and J gave up 5 bases; unmatched junction bases: 15. The CDR3 runs 17 residues. CDR1 is MNHNS and CDR2 is SASEGT in the germline V gene. As DNA, the CDR3 is TGTGCCAGCAGTGTTGTTGGTGTCAGGGGGATTCAAGATACGCAGTATTTT. This gives the protein CASSVVGVRGIQDTQYF.

The rearrangement uses TRBV14 and TRBJ2-7; D gene uncertain. The CDR3 is 12 amino acids. The germline gives CDR1 SGHDN, CDR2 FVKESK. Between the trimmed V and J ends, which lost 2 bases and 3 bases, there was a span of 5 bases. CDR3: CASSQLYYEQYF. The CDR3 region has the DNA TGTGCCAGCAGCCAACTCTACTACGAGCAGTACTTC.

This chain connects TRBV7-8 to TRBJ1-2; D might be TRBD1 (5 bases). V was pared by 2 bases and J by 0 bases, with 19 bases between. Germline V gene lookup returns CDR1 SGHVS and CDR2 FQNEAQ. The CDR3 length is 18 residues. The CDR3 nucleotides read TGTGCCAGCAGCTTAAACCGGGCAGGGCTCCTAGCTAACTATGGCTACACCTTC. Translating gives CASSLNRAGLLANYGYTF.

The rearrangement links TRBV7-3 to TRBJ2-5; TRBD2 agrees at 7 bases. This CDR3 comprises 15 residues. With 1 base clipped from V and 1 base from J, the junction kept 3 bases outside the gene matches. CDR1 is SGHTA and CDR2 is FQGTGA in the germline V gene. CDR3 coding DNA: TGTGCCAGCAGCTTAAACAGCGGGGCCCAAGAGACCCAGTACTTC. This sequence encodes CASSLNSGAQETQYF.

The chain couples TRBV5-1 to TRBJ1-1, with D possibly TRBD1 on 5 matching bases. This CDR3 comprises 16 residues. Germline V lookup: CDR1 SGHRS, CDR2 YFSETQ. The V and J ends lost 1 base and 3 bases respectively, with 16 bases between them. The CDR3 nucleotides read TGCGCCAGCAGCTTGTACCCCGGGGGATCGGACACTGAAGCTTTCTTT. Its protein product is CASSLYPGGSDTEAFF.

This chain connects TRBV5-1 to TRBJ1-2, with no clear D. This CDR3 is 14 amino acids long. V gave up 2 bases and J gave up 5 bases, with 13 bases separating them. Looked up from germline, CDR1 is SGHRS and CDR2 is YFSETQ. The CDR3: CASSFARQDYGYTF. CDR3 coding DNA: TGCGCCAGCAGCTTTGCCAGGCAGGATTATGGCTACACCTTC.

Concerning this clone itself: Other DNA sequences of this sample code for an identical CDR3. The chain joins TRBV6-6 to TRBJ1-2, with a weak D call TRBD1 (5 bases). CDR1 MNHNY and CDR2 SVGAGI come from the germline V gene (reference sequence). V lost 0 bases to trimming and J lost 5 bases, with 10 bases between them. This CDR3 is 14 amino acids long. The CDR3 region is CASSYSDSGYGYTF. Written as DNA, the CDR3 is TGTGCCAGCAGTTACTCAGACAGTGGTTATGGCTACACCTTC.

This clone was detected only a few times. The CDR3 reads CAIMDEQYF. For the CDR3, the DNA is TGTGCCATCATGGACGAGCAGTACTTC. This chain links TRBV10-3 with TRBJ2-7; no definite D call. The CDR3 totals 9 residues. V gave up 7 bases and J gave up 5 bases, with 3 bases separating them. Germline V gene data show CDR1 as ENHRY and CDR2 as SYGVKD.

The chain links TRBV28 to TRBJ2-7; a weak D match, TRBD2 (6 bases). V was clipped by 4 bases and J by 4 bases, with 14 bases between them. Germline CDR1 MDHEN, CDR2 SYDVKM. The CDR3 runs to 14 residues. The CDR3 here is CASSYGGFPYEQYF. The CDR3 DNA follows: TGTGCCAGCAGTTACGGGGGATTCCCGTACGAGCAGTACTTC. The variable domain in full, with the rest retrieved from reference TRBV28 and TRBJ2-7, is DVKVTQSSRYLVKRTGEKVFLECVQDMDHENMFWYRQDPGLGLRLIYFSYDVKMKEKGDIPEGYSVSREKKERFSLILESASTNQTSMYLCASSYGGFPYEQYFGPGTRLTVT.

The chain couples TRBV2 to TRBJ2-7; TRBD2 matches at 10 bases. CDR1 SNHLY and CDR2 FYNNEI come from the germline V gene. CDR3 length: 14 residues. After removal of 8 bases from V and 0 bases from J, the junction contained 4 bases not matched to a gene. The CDR3 DNA reads as TGTGCCAGCCACAGGACTAGCGGCTCCTACGAGCAGTACTTC. This sequence encodes CASHRTSGSYEQYF. Complete variable domain (other parts from reference TRBV2 and TRBJ2-7): EPEVTQTPSHQVTQMGQEVILRCVPISNHLYFYWYRQILGQKVEFLVSFYNNEISEKSEIFDDQFSVERPDGSNFTLKIRSTKLEDSAMYFCASHRTSGSYEQYFGPGTRLTVT.

The rearrangement links TRBV28 to TRBJ2-6; weak D call: TRBD2 (7 bases). The CDR3 is 15 residues long. Germline V CDR1 and CDR2: MDHEN, SYDVKM. V gave up 9 bases and J gave up 3 bases, with 15 bases separating them. The chain's CDR3 is CARRGRSRGANVLTF. The CDR3 nucleotides are TGTGCCAGGCGGGGGCGCTCCCGTGGGGCCAACGTCCTGACTTTC.

The rearrangement links TRBV4-3 to TRBJ1-3, with a tentative D call TRBD1 (6 bases). The V gene lost 4 bases and the J gene lost 6 bases, with 13 bases spanning the gap. This CDR3 is 14 amino acids long. The germline CDR1 and CDR2 sequences are LGHNA and YSLEER. The CDR3 loop is CASSLGGAENTIYF. CDR3 in DNA: TGCGCCAGCAGCCTAGGGGGGGCGGAAAACACCATATATTTT.

The V and J genes are TRBV7-9 and TRBJ1-2; D perhaps matches TRBD1 (6 bases). V gave up 3 bases and J gave up 3 bases, with 14 bases separating them. CDR3 size: 15 residues. CDR1 is SEHNR, CDR2 FQNEAQ, per germline (reference sequence). CDR3 DNA: TGTGCCAGCAGCTTGGCAGGGGCCGCTGACTATGGCTACACCTTC. Its protein product is CASSLAGAADYGYTF.

This clone has a single count. The rearrangement uses TRBV19 and TRBJ1-4; weak D call: TRBD1 (5 bases). Germline V gene sequence: CDR1 LNHDA, CDR2 SQIVND (reference sequence). Trimming cost V 6 bases and J 2 bases, with 10 bases left between them. The CDR3 has 14 amino acids. CDR3 nucleotides: TGTGCCAGTAGCCAGACAGTGACTAATGAAAAACTGTTTTTT. Its translation is CASSQTVTNEKLFF.

This clone was seen once. The chain employs TRBV7-9 and TRBJ1-6, with D hard to call. The CDR3 has 13 amino acids. Germline V lookup: CDR1 SEHNR, CDR2 FQNEAQ (reference sequence). V was clipped by 6 bases and J by 9 bases, with 12 bases between them. DNA of the CDR3: TGTGCCAGCAGTCCCGATGGGCGTTCACCCCTCCACTTT. Translating gives CASSPDGRSPLHF.

This chain joins TRBV5-6 and TRBJ2-7; 8 nucleotides align to TRBD2. The length of the CDR3 is 15 residues. The V segment lost 4 bases and the J segment 2 bases; nucleotides outside the gene matches: 8. Germline V gives CDR1 SGHDT, CDR2 YYEEEE. The CDR3, as DNA: TGTGCCAGCAGCGACGGGAGGGTCCGTCCCTACGAGCAGTACTTC. Amino acids: CASSDGRVRPYEQYF.

The rearrangement joins TRBV9 to TRBJ1-2, with a possible D match to TRBD1 (5 bases). V lost 0 bases and J 5 bases, leaving 11 bases between the germline ends. Per the germline V gene, CDR1 is SGDLS and CDR2 is YYNGEE. This CDR3 contains 14 residues. As DNA, the CDR3 is TGTGCCAGCAGCGTAGGGGGCAGGGAGTATGGCTACACCTTC. It codes for CASSVGGREYGYTF. Combining the CDR3 with reference TRBV9 and TRBJ1-2 gives the whole variable domain DSGVTQTPKHLITATGQRVTLRCSPRSGDLSVYWYQQSLDQGLQFLIQYYNGEERAKGNILERFSAQQFPDLHSELNLSSLELGDSALYFCASSVGGREYGYTFGSGTRLTVV.

This sequence joins TRBV6-5 and TRBJ1-1, with D uncertain. Germline loops: CDR1 MNHEY, CDR2 SVGAGI. V lost 7 bases to trimming and J lost 5 bases, with 20 bases between them. CDR3 length: 15 residues. The CDR3 spells CASTHLGLGNTEAFF. The CDR3 DNA is TGTGCCAGCACCCATCTGGGTTTAGGTAATACTGAAGCTTTCTTT.

The chain couples TRBV11-3 to TRBJ2-3; D might be TRBD1 or TRBD2, each matching 5 bases. The CDR3 runs 14 residues. CDR1 and CDR2 (germline): SGHNT, YENEEA. Trimming took off 7 bases at V and 2 bases at J, with 13 bases between the two ends. This chain's CDR3 is CASIRDQDTDTQYF. CDR3 DNA sequence: TGTGCCAGCATAAGGGACCAAGACACAGATACGCAGTATTTT.

This clone has only one observation. The chain uses TRBV2 and TRBJ2-7; TRBD2 aligns across 8 bases. This CDR3 is 14 amino acids long. Trimming took 8 bases from V and 0 from J; bases not matched to a gene: 6. Germline values: CDR1 SNHLY, CDR2 FYNNEI. The CDR3, as DNA: TGTGCCAGCGGTCTAGCGGGTAGCTCCTACGAGCAGTACTTC. This codes for CASGLAGSSYEQYF.

This rearrangement joins TRBV6-5 to TRBJ2-7, with 11 bases fitting TRBD2. The germline gives CDR1 MNHEY, CDR2 SVGAGI. V shed 2 bases, J shed 6 bases, and the junction held 9 bases outside the gene matches. CDR3 length: 16 residues. CDR3 nucleotide sequence: TGTGCCAGCAGTTACGTCGCCCTAGCGGGAGGCCCCGAGCAGTACTTC. It specifies CASSYVALAGGPEQYF.

The chain employs TRBV28 and TRBJ1-2, with 8 bases fitting TRBD1. Per germline, CDR1 MDHEN and CDR2 SYDVKM. The J segment lost 8 bases and the V segment lost 4 bases, leaving 9 bases of the junction unmatched. This CDR3 spans 14 amino acids. Here the CDR3 DNA reads TGTGCCAGCAGTTCCGGGACAGGCATGAGAGGCTACACCTTC. The encoded protein is CASSSGTGMRGYTF.

Comment on this clone: Other nucleotide sequences in the sample specify the same CDR3. This chain connects TRBV5-1 to TRBJ1-4; 9 positions match TRBD1. Germline V CDR1 and CDR2: SGHRS, YFSETQ. The CDR3 totals 15 residues. The V segment lost 4 bases and the J segment 5 bases; nucleotides outside the gene matches: 6. DNA of the CDR3: TGCGCCAGCAGCATCGCCGGGACAGGGAATGAAAAACTGTTTTTT. Translated: CASSIAGTGNEKLFF. Supplemented by reference TRBV5-1 and TRBJ1-4, the full variable domain reads KAGVTQTPRYLIKTRGQQVTLSCSPISGHRSVSWYQQTPGQGLQFLFEYFSETQRNKGNFPGRFSGRQFSNSRSEMNVSTLELGDSALYLCASSIAGTGNEKLFFGSGTQLSVL.

The chain is built from TRBV10-3 and TRBJ2-3; 8 nucleotides line up with TRBD1. V lost 9 bases, J lost 2 bases, and 4 bases stayed unmatched. CDR3 length: 13 residues. In germline, CDR1 is ENHRY, CDR2 SYGVKD. The chain's CDR3 is CAMTGQDTDTQYF. In nucleotides, the CDR3 is TGTGCCATGACGGGACAGGACACAGATACGCAGTATTTT.

The CDR3 nucleotides are TGTGCCAGCAGCTTAGTCACTACCTCCTACGAGCAGTACTTC. Protein: CASSLVTTSYEQYF. The gene calls are TRBV7-6 and TRBJ2-7; D is unclear. The CDR3 covers 14 residues. V was trimmed by 1 base and J by 0 bases, leaving 7 bases between them. Germline V gene data show CDR1 as SGHVS and CDR2 as FNYEAQ.

The rearrangement uses TRBV7-9 and TRBJ2-5; 7 bases are a match to TRBD2. V shed 8 bases and J 5 bases; nucleotides not matched to a gene: 11. This CDR3 has 14 residues. Germline loops: CDR1 SEHNR, CDR2 FQNEAQ (reference sequence). The CDR3 region is CASVWGGSVETQYF. The CDR3 DNA reads TGTGCCAGCGTCTGGGGCGGGAGTGTGGAGACCCAGTACTTC.

The rearrangement links TRBV5-1 to TRBJ2-5; TRBD2 matches 12 bases. Germline CDR1 reads SGHRS; CDR2 reads YFSETQ. V dropped 4 bases and J dropped 4; count of bases not matched to a gene: 5. The CDR3 contains 15 residues. CDR3 residues: CASSRLAGVGETQYF. CDR3 nucleotide sequence: TGCGCCAGCAGCCGACTAGCGGGAGTGGGAGAGACCCAGTACTTC.

V is TRBV7-8 and J is TRBJ2-2; 9 bases align to TRBD1. This CDR3 comprises 16 residues. V was pared by 5 bases and J by 5 bases, with 9 bases of the junction left unmatched. Germline V CDR1 and CDR2: SGHVS, FQNEAQ. The CDR3 sequence: CASSPTGTGRTGELFF. Written as DNA, the CDR3 is TGTGCCAGCAGCCCTACCGGGACAGGGCGAACCGGGGAGCTGTTTTTT. The variable domain in full, completed from reference TRBV7-8 and TRBJ2-2, reads GAGVSQSPRYKVAKRGQDVALRCDPISGHVSLFWYQQALGQGPEFLTYFQNEAQLDKSGLPSDRFFAERPEGSVSTLKIQRTQQEDSAVYLCASSPTGTGRTGELFFGEGSRLTVL.

This chain connects TRBV5-6 to TRBJ2-5, with 9 bases identical to TRBD1. The J call may be faulty, since TRBJ2-7 better matches the DNA end. CDR1 and CDR2 (germline): SGHDT, YYEEEE. The CDR3 is made up of 12 amino acids. CDR3 coding DNA: TGTGCCAGCAGCTCGGACAGGGGCGAGCAGTACTTC. This sequence encodes CASSSDRGEQYF.